The rows below give T cell receptor beta chains drawn from one sample of a study of T-cell memory formation after mild COVID-19. TCRdb re-called the 5' RACE reads through MiXCR, storing one row per CDR3 protein. This sample has around 200,000 distinct CDR3 sequences, with approximately 30% found just once. Sequencing was carried out using PBMCs or a T cell subset sorted from them (not recorded which). The receptor set was obtained from an adult woman who had mild COVID-19 (a few samples of this study predate the infection). Cell type and time point are not known. Each CDR3 is given with its conserved first and last residue. Fields, in order: D gene, V gene, J gene, CDR3 length, clone size, CDR3 protein, CDR3 DNA. The D gene is left open where the match is weak. Clone size is given for some rows only: seen once, a few or many times, or a class if the clone is expanded.

>.|TRBV4-3|TRBJ2-3|13|many
CASSRELTDTQYF
TGCGCCAGCAGCCGGGAACTCACAGATACGCAGTATTTT
>.|TRBV12-5|TRBJ2-1|16|few
CASGLVNRDYYNEQFF
TGTGCTAGTGGTTTGGTTAACAGGGATTACTACAATGAGCAGTTCTTC
>TRBD2|TRBV9|TRBJ2-5|16|.
CASSLAGGAGGETQYF
TGTGCCAGCAGCCTCGCCGGGGGGGCTGGAGGGGAGACCCAGTACTTC
>TRBD1|TRBV29-1|TRBJ1-2|13|.
CSVDRGANYGYTF
TGCAGCGTTGACAGGGGGGCTAACTATGGCTACACCTTC
>TRBD2|TRBV11-3|TRBJ2-2|16|few
CASSPRLASNTGELFF
TGTGCCAGCAGCCCTCGACTAGCTTCGAACACCGGGGAGCTGTTTTTT
>TRBD1|TRBV7-2|TRBJ1-2|14|many
CASTEDRGPYGYTF
TGTGCCAGCACCGAAGACAGGGGGCCCTATGGCTACACCTTC
>.|TRBV12-3/TRBV12-4|TRBJ1-3|17|once
CASSLARTAFSGNTIYF
TGTGCCAGCAGTTTAGCACGGACCGCTTTCTCTGGAAACACCATATATTTT
>.|TRBV21-1|TRBJ2-1|17|.
CASSKLGAQVAYNEQFF
TGTGCCAGCAGCAAATTAGGGGCGCAGGTGGCATACAATGAGCAGTTCTTC
>TRBD2|TRBV4-2|TRBJ2-5|14|.
CASSQGKRGGSQYF
TGTGCCAGCAGCCAAGGGAAGCGGGGCGGGTCCCAGTACTTC
>.|TRBV7-8|TRBJ2-3|14|few
CASSPRPSTDTQYF
TGTGCCAGCAGTCCCAGACCGAGCACAGATACGCAGTATTTT
>.|TRBV29-1|TRBJ1-1|11|few
CSGGAGTEAFF
TGCAGCGGGGGAGCGGGGACTGAAGCTTTCTTT
>.|TRBV12-3/TRBV12-4|TRBJ2-1|12|few
CASSLRSNEQFF
TGTGCCAGCAGTTTACGCAGCAATGAGCAGTTCTTC
>.|TRBV6-2/TRBV6-3|TRBJ1-1|15|.
CASSYAPNAGVEAFF
TGTGCCAGCAGTTACGCGCCAAATGCCGGGGTCGAAGCTTTCTTT
>.|TRBV6-2/TRBV6-3|TRBJ2-4|17|few
CASSYPKDPLAKNIQYF
TGTGCCAGCAGTTATCCGAAGGACCCGCTAGCCAAAAACATTCAGTACTTC
>.|TRBV15|TRBJ2-5|13|.
CATGQLTQETQYF
TGTGCCACCGGGCAGCTCACCCAAGAGACCCAGTACTTC
>TRBD1|TRBV6-5|TRBJ2-1|15|few
CASSYEGGLYNEQFF
TGTGCCAGCAGTTACGAAGGGGGCCTCTACAATGAGCAGTTCTTC
>.|TRBV9|TRBJ2-1|14|.
CASSRAERGNEQFF
TGTGCCAGCAGCAGGGCAGAACGAGGCAATGAGCAGTTCTTC
>TRBD1|TRBV20-1|TRBJ1-2|12|few
CSAWTGGDGYTF
TGCAGTGCTTGGACAGGGGGCGACGGCTACACCTTC
>.|TRBV6-6|TRBJ1-1|14|.
CASSTGRVIAEAFF
TGTGCCAGTTCGACAGGCAGGGTGATCGCTGAAGCTTTCTTT
>.|TRBV24-1|TRBJ1-5|14|.
CATSDFGYNQPQHF
TGTGCCACCAGTGATTTTGGCTACAATCAGCCCCAGCATTTT
>.|TRBV19|TRBJ1-5|12|few
CASRNGNQPQHF
TGTGCCAGTAGGAATGGCAATCAGCCCCAGCATTTT
>TRBD1|TRBV24-1|TRBJ2-7|14|.
CATSDRRQGSEQYF
TGTGCCACCAGTGATCGAAGACAGGGGTCCGAGCAGTACTTC
>.|TRBV12-3/TRBV12-4|TRBJ2-1|15|many
CASTANGTLYNEQFF
TGTGCCAGCACTGCGAACGGGACCCTATACAATGAGCAGTTCTTC
>TRBD2|TRBV24-1|TRBJ2-3|17|few
CATSELTSGSSTDTQYF
TGTGCCACCAGTGAATTAACTAGCGGAAGTAGCACAGATACGCAGTATTTT
>TRBD1|TRBV7-2|TRBJ2-7|13|few
CASSLVAGTGGDF
TGTGCCAGCAGCTTAGTAGCGGGGACAGGGGGCGACTTC